Each of the 6 T cell receptor beta chains below was sequenced from the same sample in a study of T cells in Graves' hyperthyroidism and ophthalmopathy. Amplification targeted TCR beta CDR3 regions from RNA transcripts. The study used the HTBI primer set for a first-round RT-PCR of the TCR CDR3. MiXCR was run by TCRdb on the multiplex PCR reads, yielding one entry per CDR3 protein. The data contain about 590,000 distinct CDR3 sequences, around 14% of them seen just once; the ten biggest clones take up around 7%. Source material: blood. The receptors here all came from a woman younger than 35 with Graves' ophthalmopathy.

This clonotype was seen a handful of times. This may stem from a read error, because a much larger clone lies one nucleotide away. The chain combines TRBV30 with TRBJ1-2; no definite D call. The V and J ends lost 5 bases and 8 bases respectively, with 24 bases between them. The germline V gene has CDR1 GTSNPN and CDR2 SVGIG (reference sequence). This CDR3 contains 15 residues. This chain's CDR3 is CAWDGAGVPLEGYTF. CDR3 DNA: TGTGCCTGGGACGGAGCTGGGGTCCCACTGGAAGGCTACACCTTC.

The CDR3 sequence: CATSRGLLAGGPFQETQYF. As DNA, the CDR3 is TGTGCCACCAGCAGAGGGCTTCTGGCGGGAGGGCCATTCCAAGAGACCCAGTACTTC. V and J are TRBV15 and TRBJ2-5, with TRBD2 matching over 9 bases. The CDR3 runs to 19 residues. V dropped 1 base and J dropped 1; count of bases not matched to a gene: 13. In germline, CDR1 is LNHNV, CDR2 YYDKDF (reference sequence).

This clonotype was seen ten or more times. V usage is TRBV28 and J usage is TRBJ2-7; weak D call: TRBD2 (5 bases). Germline V gene data show CDR1 as MDHEN and CDR2 as SYDVKM. V was cut by 7 bases and J by 0 bases, with 16 bases left in between. The CDR3 contains 15 residues. For the CDR3, the DNA is TGTGCCAGCAAGAGACGGGCGGGCCACTCCTACGAGCAGTACTTC. It specifies CASKRRAGHSYEQYF.

The genes are TRBV5-4 and TRBJ1-1, with D hard to call. Deletions cut 2 bases from V and 4 bases from J, with 12 bases between. This CDR3 is built from 14 residues. Germline CDR1 reads SGHNT; CDR2 reads YYREEE (reference sequence). CDR3 bases: TGTGCCAGCAGCTTCCCTACTTCGGGCACTGAAGCTTTCTTT. Its protein product is CASSFPTSGTEAFF. Using reference TRBV5-4 and TRBJ1-1 for the parts outside the CDR3, the full variable domain is ETGVTQSPTHLIKTRGQQVTLRCSSQSGHNTVSWYQQALGQGPQFIFQYYREEENGRGNFPPRFSGLQFPNYSSELNVNALELDDSALYLCASSFPTSGTEAFFGQGTRLTVV.

This clonotype was observed a handful of times. This may stem from a read error, because a much larger clone lies one nucleotide away. The chain employs TRBV5-4 and TRBJ2-7; unclear D gene. This CDR3 contains 16 residues. Germline CDR1 reads SGHNT; CDR2 reads YYREEE (reference sequence). V was clipped by 4 bases and J by 1 base, with 18 bases between them. Here the CDR3 DNA reads TGTGCCAGCAGCGCCAGGAACAGACCAACTTCCTACGAGCAGTACTTC. Amino acid sequence: CASSARNRPTSYEQYF.

This clonotype was counted only a few times. The chain recombines TRBV7-3 with TRBJ2-5; TRBD2 matches at 9 bases. Germline CDR1 and CDR2: SGHTA and FQGTGA. The CDR3 is 13 amino acids. After removal of 5 bases from V and 11 bases from J, the junction contained 9 bases not matched to a gene. CDR3 DNA: TGTGCCAGCAGCCCCCATAGCGGGGGATCTCAGTACTTC. Translation gives CASSPHSGGSQYF.